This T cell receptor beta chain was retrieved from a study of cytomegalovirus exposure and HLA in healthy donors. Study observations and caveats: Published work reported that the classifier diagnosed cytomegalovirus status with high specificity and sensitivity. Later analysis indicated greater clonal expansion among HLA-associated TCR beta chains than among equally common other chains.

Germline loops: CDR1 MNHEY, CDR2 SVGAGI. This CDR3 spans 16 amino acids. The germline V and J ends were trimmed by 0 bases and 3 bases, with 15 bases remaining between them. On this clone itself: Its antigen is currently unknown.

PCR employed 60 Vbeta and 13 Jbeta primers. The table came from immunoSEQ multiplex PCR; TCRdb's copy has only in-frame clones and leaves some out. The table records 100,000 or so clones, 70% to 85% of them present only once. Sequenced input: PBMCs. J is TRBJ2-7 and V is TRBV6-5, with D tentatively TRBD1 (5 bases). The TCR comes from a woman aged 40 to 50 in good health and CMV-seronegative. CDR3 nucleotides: TGTGCCAGCAGTTACTCGACAGTTCCTCTCCGCTACGAGCAGTACTTC. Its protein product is CASSYSTVPLRYEQYF.